The 27 T cell receptor beta chains reported below all come from one sample, sequenced in a study of identical twins. One entry per CDR3 protein, called by TCRdb with MiXCR from the 5' RACE reads. The data contain hundreds of thousands of distinct CDR3 sequences, approximately 6.1% of them singletons. Material for sequencing was naive T cells sorted from blood. These receptors all come from a man younger than 30 in good health.

The chain combines TRBV10-1 with TRBJ1-4; 10 bases are shared with TRBD1. CDR1 and CDR2 from the germline V gene are WNHNN and SYGVQD (reference sequence). This CDR3 comprises 15 residues. V was pared by 7 bases and J by 5 bases, with 7 bases of the junction left unmatched. The CDR3 loop reads CASTGPGQGNEKLFF. The CDR3 coding sequence is TGCGCCAGCACGGGACCGGGACAGGGGAATGAAAAACTGTTTTTT.

This clonotype was detected ten times or more. The V call is TRBV12-3 or TRBV12-4, the J call TRBJ1-5, with 10 bases lining up with TRBD1. This CDR3 has 15 amino acids. The J segment lost 6 bases and the V segment lost 5 bases, leaving 7 bases of the junction unmatched. In DNA form, the CDR3 reads TGTGCCAGCAGTCAGGGGGGGACAGGGGTTCAGCCCCAGCATTTT. This encodes CASSQGGTGVQPQHF.

The V call is TRBV20-1, the J call TRBJ1-1; 10 bases are shared with TRBD1. The V gene end was trimmed by 5 bases and the J gene end by 6 bases; junction bases not matched to a gene: 15. CDR1 is DFQATT, CDR2 SNEGSKA, per germline (reference sequence). This CDR3 comprises 16 residues. Here the CDR3 reads CSADSAAGQGTPEAFF. The CDR3, as DNA: TGCAGTGCTGACTCGGCCGCGGGACAGGGGACCCCTGAAGCTTTCTTT.

Comment on this clonotype: Its ends do not fully match the called genes, so a read error is possible. CDR3: CASSLTGHWLF. CDR3 nucleotides: TGCGCCAGCAGCTTAACAGGGCACTGGCTCTTC. This sequence joins TRBV5-1 and TRBJ2-1; a possible D gene is TRBD1 (6 bases). CDR1 and CDR2 (germline): SGHRS, YFSETQ. The CDR3 sequence is 11 residues long.

The rearrangement links TRBV7-9 to TRBJ2-2, with D unclear. Trimming stripped 3 bases from V and 6 bases from J, with 5 bases between. Germline assignment: CDR1 SEHNR and CDR2 FQNEAQ (reference sequence). The CDR3 is 12 amino acids. The CDR3 sequence: CASSFWPGELFF. CDR3 in DNA: TGTGCCAGCAGCTTTTGGCCCGGGGAGCTGTTTTTT.

This clonotype was recorded a few times. CDR3: CAWSVLGTGELFF. For the CDR3, the DNA is TGTGCCTGGAGTGTACTAGGGACCGGGGAGCTGTTTTTT. The chain has TRBV30 and TRBJ2-2; D possibly corresponds to TRBD2 (5 bases). CDR1 is GTSNPN, CDR2 SVGIG, per germline (reference sequence). This CDR3 contains 13 residues. V shed 0 bases and J shed 5 bases, with 7 bases lying between them.

This clonotype was recorded a few times. The V gene is TRBV2, the J gene TRBJ2-7, with a possible D match to TRBD1 (6 bases). The V gene's germline CDR1 is SNHLY and CDR2 FYNNEI. The CDR3 is 12 amino acids. V dropped 5 bases and J dropped 6 bases, with 11 bases sitting between them. CDR3 amino acids: CASSSQGLEQYV. In nucleotides, the CDR3 is TGTGCCAGCAGTAGTCAGGGGCTCGAGCAGTACGTC.

DNA for the CDR3: TGTGCCACCGAAGATGGACAGTGGGGTTATCAAGAGACCCAGTACTTC. Amino acid sequence: CATEDGQWGYQETQYF. The V call is TRBV7-8, the J call TRBJ2-5; possibly TRBD1 for D (6 bases). The CDR3 loop spans 16 amino acids. Germline CDR1 is SGHVS and CDR2 is FQNEAQ. V lost 10 bases and J lost 2, with 23 bases in between.

V usage is TRBV11-2 and J usage is TRBJ1-1; 7 nucleotides align to TRBD1. Germline CDR1 SGHAT, CDR2 FQNNGV. J gave up 0 bases and V 0 bases, and 7 bases lay outside the gene matches. This CDR3 comprises 17 residues. The CDR3 DNA reads as TGTGCCAGCAGCTTAGAGGGACAGATACGCATGAACACTGAAGCTTTCTTT. Its translation is CASSLEGQIRMNTEAFF.

The V gene is TRBV4-1, the J gene TRBJ2-4; 15 nucleotides line up with TRBD2. The CDR3 runs 19 residues. Germline-derived CDR1 and CDR2 are MGHRA and YSYEKL. The J segment lost 1 base and the V segment lost 9 bases, leaving 13 bases of the junction unmatched. Here the CDR3 DNA reads TGCGCCAGTGGGACATTTACCGGGACTAGCGGGAGGGCCAAAAACATTCAGTACTTC. This translates into CASGTFTGTSGRAKNIQYF.

Turning to this clonotype: Likely a read error: the CDR3 ends without its conserved phenylalanine or tryptophan. This chain joins TRBV2 and TRBJ2-7; 10 bases map to TRBD2. Germline values: CDR1 SNHLY, CDR2 FYNNEI. J lost 3 bases, V lost 6 bases, and 11 bases had no gene match. The CDR3 has 16 residues. The CDR3 here is CASSDTIAGGDYEQYY. CDR3 DNA: TGTGCCAGCAGCGACACCATAGCGGGAGGCGACTACGAGCAGTACTAC.

The gene calls are TRBV5-1 and TRBJ2-1, with D maybe TRBD1 (6 bases). The CDR3 consists of 17 residues. Germline V CDR1 and CDR2: SGHRS, YFSETQ. With 2 bases removed from V and 6 bases from J, the gap between germline ends came to 21 bases. The CDR3 nucleotides read TGCGCCAGCAGCTTTTCAGGGGCGGCCCAGTCCGGCAATGAGCAGTTCTTC. Its translation: CASSFSGAAQSGNEQFF.

Comments on this clonotype: One base away lies a much larger clone, so this may be a sequencing read error. As the CDR3 is not closed by the conserved phenylalanine or tryptophan, this likely results from a read error. The chain links TRBV7-8 to TRBJ2-1; 9 bases align to TRBD1. Trimming removed 5 bases from V and 9 bases from J; junction bases left unmatched: 11. Germline V gives CDR1 SGHVS, CDR2 FQNEAQ. CDR3 length: 15 amino acids. The CDR3 loop is CASSRRVDRGSEQFV. DNA of the CDR3: TGTGCCAGCAGCCGACGTGTGGACAGGGGCTCTGAGCAGTTCGTC.

This clonotype has a handful of counts. CDR3 nucleotides: TGTGCCAGCAGTGAAGGACAGGGGGTATACAATGAGCAGTTCTTC. It translates to CASSEGQGVYNEQFF. This rearrangement joins TRBV2 to TRBJ2-1; TRBD1 matches 9 bases. V was pared by 1 base and J by 4 bases, with 2 bases of the junction left unmatched. Germline V gives CDR1 SNHLY, CDR2 FYNNEI. The CDR3 length is 15 residues.

The chain employs TRBV19 and TRBJ1-1, with 7 bases that match TRBD1. Trimming cost V 8 bases and J 7 bases; bases outside gene matches: 7. Germline V gene sequence: CDR1 LNHDA, CDR2 SQIVND (reference sequence). This CDR3 is built from 12 residues. CDR3 sequence (DNA): TGTGCCAGTCGACAGGGACCCCGTGAAGCTTTCTTT. Encoded protein: CASRQGPREAFF. Using reference TRBV19 and TRBJ1-1 for the parts outside the CDR3, the full variable domain is DGGITQSPKYLFRKEGQNVTLSCEQNLNHDAMYWYRQDPGQGLRLIYYSQIVNDFQKGDIAEGYSVSREKKESFPLTVTSAQKNPTAFYLCASRQGPREAFFGQGTRLTVV.

The chain links TRBV14 to TRBJ2-1; D is unresolved. Looked up from germline, CDR1 is SGHDN and CDR2 is FVKESK. The V end lost 1 base, the J end lost 4 bases, and 11 bases lay between the germline ends. The CDR3 totals 15 residues. As DNA, the CDR3 is TGTGCCAGCAGCCAAGGCCGGCTGGGGTACAATGAGCAGTTCTTC. This codes for CASSQGRLGYNEQFF.

In this sample, this clonotype turned up a few times. The chain carries TRBV29-1 and TRBJ2-3, with TRBD2 matching 9 bases. The CDR3 totals 14 residues. Trimming took 6 bases from V and 4 from J; bases not matched to a gene: 8. Germline lookup yields CDR1 SQVTM and CDR2 ANQGSEA. The CDR3 sequence: CSVLARGRADTQYF. CDR3 nucleotides: TGCAGCGTCCTCGCCCGCGGGAGGGCAGATACGCAGTATTTT.

CDR3: CASSPGGASGTYEQYF. As DNA, the CDR3 is TGTGCCAGCAGTCCGGGGGGGGCTAGCGGTACCTACGAGCAGTACTTC. V usage is TRBV28 and J usage is TRBJ2-7; 8 bases line up with TRBD2. J lost 2 bases, V lost 5 bases, and 11 bases had no gene match. Germline lookup yields CDR1 MDHEN and CDR2 SYDVKM. This CDR3 has 16 residues.

The chain joins TRBV5-1 to TRBJ2-7; D may correspond to TRBD1 or TRBD2 (7 bases each). The CDR3 totals 16 residues. From germline, CDR1 is SGHRS and CDR2 YFSETQ. V lost 0 bases to trimming and J lost 2 bases, with 15 bases between them. The CDR3 loop reads CASSLASGTAPYEQYF. The CDR3 bases are TGCGCCAGCAGCTTGGCAAGCGGGACAGCACCCTACGAGCAGTACTTC.

This clonotype showed up many times. This rearrangement joins TRBV27 to TRBJ2-7; the D is unclear. Trimming took 8 bases from V and 0 from J, leaving 14 bases between them. The CDR3 consists of 14 residues. CDR1 MNHEY and CDR2 SMNVEV come from the germline V gene (reference sequence). The CDR3: CASSPAASSYEQYF. The CDR3 nucleotides read TGTGCCAGCTCCCCCGCAGCGAGCTCCTACGAGCAGTACTTC.

This clonotype was seen a few times. This chain joins TRBV6-2 or TRBV6-3 and TRBJ1-2; D perhaps matches TRBD1 (6 bases). This CDR3 has 15 residues. CDR1 is MNHEY, CDR2 SVGEGT, per germline. Trimming pared 6 bases from V and 4 bases from J, leaving 18 bases between. CDR3 sequence: CASSKSPGGFYGYTF. The CDR3 DNA follows: TGTGCCAGCAGCAAGTCCCCCGGGGGCTTCTATGGCTACACCTTC.

This clonotype was counted ten times or more. The rearrangement links TRBV20-1 to TRBJ2-3; 11 nucleotides align to TRBD2. V was clipped by 3 bases and J by 1 base; unmatched bases: 0. Per the germline V gene, CDR1 is DFQATT and CDR2 is SNEGSKA (reference sequence). The CDR3 runs 14 residues. This CDR3 reads CSARGLAGTDTQYF. The CDR3 nucleotides read TGCAGTGCTAGGGGACTAGCGGGCACAGATACGCAGTATTTT.

The V gene is TRBV4-2, the J gene TRBJ2-1, with 11 positions matching TRBD1. The CDR3 consists of 22 residues. With 4 bases clipped from V and 1 base from J, the junction kept 21 bases outside the gene matches. Germline V lookup: CDR1 LGHNA, CDR2 YNFKEQ. The CDR3 region has the DNA TGTGCCAGCAGCCCCAGACAGAGGACAGGGGGCGATAGCGGGAAATCCTACAATGAGCAGTTCTTC. Translated: CASSPRQRTGGDSGKSYNEQFF.

The sample holds many counts of this clonotype. This chain uses TRBV18 with TRBJ2-3; D uncertain. This CDR3 spans 13 amino acids. V lost 4 bases, J lost 3 bases, and 8 bases lay in between. Germline CDR1 is KGHSH and CDR2 is LQKENI. In nucleotides, the CDR3 is TGTGCCAGCTCACGCGAACTGACAGATACGCAGTATTTT. Translation gives CASSRELTDTQYF. Full variable domain (rest looked up from reference TRBV18 and TRBJ2-3): NAGVMQNPRHLVRRRGQEARLRCSPMKGHSHVYWYRQLPEEGLKFMVYLQKENIIDESGMPKERFSAEFPKEGPSILRIQQVVRGDSAAYFCASSRELTDTQYFGPGTRLTVL.

This clonotype was seen only once. The chain recombines TRBV6-1 with TRBJ2-7; the D call may be TRBD1 or TRBD2 (5 bases each). V gave up 5 bases and J gave up 7 bases, with 21 bases separating them. From germline, CDR1 is MNHNS and CDR2 SASEGT. CDR3 length: 15 residues. The CDR3, as DNA: TGTGCCAGCAGTCCTTCCGGGACCCCAACTGGTGAGCAGTACTTC. Translating gives CASSPSGTPTGEQYF.

This clonotype has at least ten counts. The rearrangement joins TRBV11-2 to TRBJ2-2; TRBD1 is a possible D gene (6 bases). The CDR3 is 14 residues long. The V end was cut by 2 bases, the J end by 8 bases, with 12 bases between. Per the germline V gene, CDR1 is SGHAT and CDR2 is FQNNGV. CDR3 DNA: TGTGCCAGCAGCTTACTACGGGACATGGGGGAGCTGTTTTTT. It is translated as CASSLLRDMGELFF.

The chain couples TRBV11-2 to TRBJ2-6; tentative D call: TRBD2 (5 bases). With 4 bases removed from V and 2 bases from J, the gap between germline ends came to 18 bases. The CDR3 is 18 residues long. The germline gives CDR1 SGHAT, CDR2 FQNNGV. The CDR3 loop is CASSSPRGVAPGANVLTF. The CDR3, as DNA: TGTGCCAGCAGCTCCCCTCGGGGAGTAGCCCCTGGGGCCAACGTCCTGACTTTC. The full variable domain, its missing parts supplied by reference TRBV11-2 and TRBJ2-6, is EAGVAQSPRYKIIEKRQSVAFWCNPISGHATLYWYQQILGQGPKLLIQFQNNGVVDDSQLPKDRFSAERLKGVDSTLKIQPAKLEDSAVYLCASSSPRGVAPGANVLTFGAGSRLTVL.